This T cell receptor (beta chain) was sequenced during a study of T-cell memory formation after mild COVID-19. Findings and limits, study-wide: CM and EM subsets held most contracting CD4+ clones; EMRA held CD8+ ones. Some clones that responded were present in memory (sampled pre-infection), which suggests cross-reactive memory joined.

TCRdb processed the 5' RACE reads anew with MiXCR; each CDR3 protein has one entry. The data contain under 85,000 distinct CDR3 sequences, approximately 14% of them seen just once; the ten biggest clones take up 25% to 35%. V dropped 2 bases and J dropped 0 bases, with 5 bases sitting between them. Germline V gene data show CDR1 as MNHEY and CDR2 as SVGEGT. This CDR3 contains 13 residues. This clonotype was seen a few times. Its antigen remains unidentified. Sequenced sample: PBMCs or a T cell subset sorted from them (not recorded which). The rearrangement links TRBV6-2 or TRBV6-3 to TRBJ2-7, with a weak D call TRBD1 (5 bases). This TCR was recovered from an adult woman who had mild COVID-19 (a few samples of this study predate the infection). Cell type and time point are not known. CDR3 bases: TGTGCCAGCAGTTACGGACACTCCTACGAGCAGTACTTC. As protein: CASSYGHSYEQYF.